This entry lists 4 T cell receptor beta chains sequenced from one sample in a study of cytomegalovirus exposure and HLA in healthy donors. A multiplex PCR was run with 60 Vbeta primers and 13 Jbeta primers. Clones were sequenced by immunoSEQ multiplex PCR, and TCRdb holds only the in-frame ones, with some missing. Counted here are some 83,000 clones, approximately 75% occurring once; the ten biggest clones make up 3.5% to 5%. Sequences were obtained from PBMCs. The receptors shown here come from a man aged 60 to 75 in good health and CMV-seronegative.

The chain links TRBV7-8 to TRBJ1-4; tentatively, D is TRBD1 (6 bases). Trimming left V 2 bases short and J 7 bases short, with 26 bases between. The CDR3 length is 19 residues. From germline, CDR1 is SGHVS and CDR2 FQNEAQ. The CDR3 DNA sequence: TGTGCCAGCAGCTTATTCCTATCCCCGCGTCCAAACAGGGTTGAAAAACTGTTTTTT. As protein: CASSLFLSPRPNRVEKLFF.

This clone showed up just a few times. As DNA, the CDR3 is TGTGCCAGCAGCGGAGGACAGATTAATGAGCAGTTCTTC. It codes for CASSGGQINEQFF. The chain has TRBV6-1 and TRBJ2-1, with D tentatively TRBD1 (6 bases). V shed 6 bases and J shed 7 bases, with 13 bases lying between them. The CDR3 runs 13 residues. Germline CDR1 is MNHNS and CDR2 is SASEGT.

The sample holds a few counts of this clone. The chain employs TRBV19 and TRBJ2-6, with D perhaps matching TRBD2 (5 bases). Germline V gives CDR1 LNHDA, CDR2 SQIVND (reference sequence). Trimming took off 5 bases at V and 0 bases at J, with 8 bases between the two ends. CDR3 length: 15 residues. This CDR3 is CASSGLISGANVLTF. The CDR3 bases are TGTGCCAGTAGTGGACTGATCTCTGGGGCCAACGTCCTGACTTTC. The full variable domain, its missing parts supplied by reference TRBV19 and TRBJ2-6, is DGGITQSPKYLFRKEGQNVTLSCEQNLNHDAMYWYRQDPGQGLRLIYYSQIVNDFQKGDIAEGYSVSREKKESFPLTVTSAQKNPTAFYLCASSGLISGANVLTFGAGSRLTVL.

This chain connects TRBV7-8 to TRBJ1-1, with D perhaps TRBD1 (6 bases). Germline V lookup: CDR1 SGHVS, CDR2 FQNEAQ. Trimming left V 5 bases short and J 1 base short, with 11 bases between. The CDR3 sequence is 14 residues long. The CDR3 nucleotides read TGTGCCAGCAGCGCAGGGGCTAGGAACACTGAAGCTTTCTTT. This gives the protein CASSAGARNTEAFF.